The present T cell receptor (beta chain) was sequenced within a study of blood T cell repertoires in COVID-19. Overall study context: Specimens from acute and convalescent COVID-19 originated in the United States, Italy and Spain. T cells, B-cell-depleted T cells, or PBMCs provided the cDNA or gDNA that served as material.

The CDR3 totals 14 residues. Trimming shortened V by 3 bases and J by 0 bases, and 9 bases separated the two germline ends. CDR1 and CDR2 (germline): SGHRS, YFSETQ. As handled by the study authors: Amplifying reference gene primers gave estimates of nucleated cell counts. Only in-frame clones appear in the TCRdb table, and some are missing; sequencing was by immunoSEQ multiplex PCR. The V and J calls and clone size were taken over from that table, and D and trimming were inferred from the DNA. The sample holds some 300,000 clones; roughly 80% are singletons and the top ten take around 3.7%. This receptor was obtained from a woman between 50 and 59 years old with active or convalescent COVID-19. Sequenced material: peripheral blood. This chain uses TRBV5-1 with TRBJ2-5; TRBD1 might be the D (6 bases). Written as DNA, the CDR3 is TGCGCCAGCAGCTGGGGGCAGTACCAAGAGACCCAGTACTTC. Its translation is CASSWGQYQETQYF. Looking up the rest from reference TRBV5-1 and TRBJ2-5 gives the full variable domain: KAGVTQTPRYLIKTRGQQVTLSCSPISGHRSVSWYQQTPGQGLQFLFEYFSETQRNKGNFPGRFSGRQFSNSRSEMNVSTLELGDSALYLCASSWGQYQETQYFGPGTRLLVL.